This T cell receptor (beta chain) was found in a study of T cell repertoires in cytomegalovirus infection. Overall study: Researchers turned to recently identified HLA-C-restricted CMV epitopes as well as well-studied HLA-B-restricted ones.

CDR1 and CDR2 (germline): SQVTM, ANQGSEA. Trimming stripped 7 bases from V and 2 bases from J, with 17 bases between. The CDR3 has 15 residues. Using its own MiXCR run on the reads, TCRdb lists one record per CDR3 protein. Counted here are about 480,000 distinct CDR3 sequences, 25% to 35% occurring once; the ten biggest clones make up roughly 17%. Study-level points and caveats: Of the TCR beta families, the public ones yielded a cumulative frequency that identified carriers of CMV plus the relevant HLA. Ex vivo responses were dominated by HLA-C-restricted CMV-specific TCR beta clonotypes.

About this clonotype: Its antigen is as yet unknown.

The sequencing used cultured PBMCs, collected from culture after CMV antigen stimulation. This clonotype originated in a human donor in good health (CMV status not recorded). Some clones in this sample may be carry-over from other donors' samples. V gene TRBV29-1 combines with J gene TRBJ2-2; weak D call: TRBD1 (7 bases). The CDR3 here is CSAQGGQPNTGELFF. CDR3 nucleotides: TGCAGCGCCCAGGGGGGACAGCCAAACACCGGGGAGCTGTTTTTT.